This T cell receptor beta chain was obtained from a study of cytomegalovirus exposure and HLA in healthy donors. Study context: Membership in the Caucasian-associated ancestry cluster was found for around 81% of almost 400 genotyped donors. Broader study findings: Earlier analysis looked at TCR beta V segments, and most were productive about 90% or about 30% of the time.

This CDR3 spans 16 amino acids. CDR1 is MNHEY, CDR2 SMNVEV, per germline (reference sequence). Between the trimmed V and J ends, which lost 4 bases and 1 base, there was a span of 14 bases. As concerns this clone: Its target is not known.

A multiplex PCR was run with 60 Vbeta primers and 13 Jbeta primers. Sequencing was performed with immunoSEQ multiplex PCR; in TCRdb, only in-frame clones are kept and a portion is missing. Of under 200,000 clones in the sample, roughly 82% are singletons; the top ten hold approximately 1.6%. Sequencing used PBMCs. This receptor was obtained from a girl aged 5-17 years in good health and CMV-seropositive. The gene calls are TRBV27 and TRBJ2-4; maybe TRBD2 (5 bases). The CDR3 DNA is TGTGCCAGCAGTTCCGGGAAGGAGAGGGCCAAAAACATTCAGTACTTC. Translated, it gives CASSSGKERAKNIQYF.